These 25 T cell receptor beta chains were sequenced from one sample in a study of radiotherapy plus CTLA-4 blockade in lung cancer. The data were produced by immunoSEQ multiplex PCR, yet TCRdb's version contains in-frame clones alone and is incomplete. The table has 75,000 to 100,000 clones, around 79% seen once; the top ten hold about 3%. Sample: peripheral blood, taken from a patient treated with radiotherapy plus ipilimumab. All receptors come from a human donor with non-small cell lung cancer who had a partial response to radiotherapy plus ipilimumab. Some clones in this sample may be carry-over from other donors' samples.

This clone has a handful of counts. The rearrangement links TRBV11-2 to TRBJ2-3; 8 bases match TRBD2. V was clipped by 4 bases and J by 5 bases; unmatched bases: 20. Germline CDR1 reads SGHAT; CDR2 reads FQNNGV. CDR3 length: 19 residues. CDR3 in DNA: TGTGCCAGCAGCTCTGGGTTAGCGGGGTGGGGCGGGGAGGGAGATACGCAGTATTTT. Translated, it gives CASSSGLAGWGGEGDTQYF. Full variable domain (missing parts from reference TRBV11-2 and TRBJ2-3): EAGVAQSPRYKIIEKRQSVAFWCNPISGHATLYWYQQILGQGPKLLIQFQNNGVVDDSQLPKDRFSAERLKGVDSTLKIQPAKLEDSAVYLCASSSGLAGWGGEGDTQYFGPGTRLTVL.

This chain links TRBV11-2 with TRBJ1-2; TRBD1 matches 9 bases. This CDR3 comprises 15 residues. Unmatched junction bases numbered 5, after V lost 1 base and J lost 5 bases. Germline V gives CDR1 SGHAT, CDR2 FQNNGV. In DNA form, the CDR3 reads TGTGCCAGCAGCTTAGCGCCGGGACAGGGATATGGCTACACCTTC. This encodes CASSLAPGQGYGYTF.

V gene TRBV27 combines with J gene TRBJ2-7; 7 positions match TRBD1. CDR1 and CDR2 (germline): MNHEY, SMNVEV (reference sequence). This CDR3 has 12 residues. The V and J ends lost 6 bases and 4 bases, in that order; junction bases with no gene match: 3. The CDR3 spells CASSDRVYEQYF. DNA for the CDR3: TGTGCCAGCAGCGACAGGGTTTACGAGCAGTACTTC.

This clone has just a few counts. The V gene is TRBV9, the J gene TRBJ2-2; a weak D match, TRBD1 (6 bases). V lost 3 bases and J lost 0, with 15 bases in between. CDR3 size: 17 residues. The germline V gene has CDR1 SGDLS and CDR2 YYNGEE. CDR3 region: CASSASGWTANTGELFF. CDR3 in DNA: TGTGCCAGCAGCGCTAGTGGCTGGACAGCGAACACCGGGGAGCTGTTTTTT.

The rearrangement joins TRBV19 to TRBJ2-5; 11 nucleotides line up with TRBD2. CDR1 and CDR2 (germline): LNHDA, SQIVND (reference sequence). CDR3 length equals 14 residues. Trimming took 4 bases from V and 5 from J; bases not matched to a gene: 3. The CDR3 protein is CASSTLAGGETQYF. For the CDR3, the DNA is TGTGCCAGTAGTACTTTAGCGGGAGGGGAGACCCAGTACTTC.

The chain has TRBV5-6 and TRBJ2-4; the match to TRBD2 covers 11 bases. Per the germline V gene, CDR1 is SGHDT and CDR2 is YYEEEE. J gave up 1 base and V 4 bases, and 4 bases lay outside the gene matches. The CDR3 totals 16 residues. CDR3: CASSLRTSGAKNIQYF. CDR3 nucleotide sequence: TGTGCCAGCAGCCTCAGGACTAGCGGGGCCAAAAACATTCAGTACTTC.

This sequence joins TRBV5-5 and TRBJ1-2; 7 bases map to TRBD1. This CDR3 has 14 amino acids. The V and J ends lost 4 bases and 4 bases, in that order; junction bases with no gene match: 7. Looked up from germline, CDR1 is SGHKS and CDR2 is YYEKEE (reference sequence). CDR3: CASSLRDRSYGYTF. CDR3 DNA sequence: TGTGCCAGCAGCCTGCGGGACAGATCCTATGGCTACACCTTC.

The J gene is TRBJ2-1, the V gene TRBV7-9, with a possible D match to TRBD2 (5 bases). Germline V gene sequence: CDR1 SEHNR, CDR2 FQNEAQ (reference sequence). Trimming pared 2 bases from V and 8 bases from J, leaving 7 bases between. CDR3 length equals 12 residues. The CDR3 nucleotides read TGTGCCAGCAGCTTAAACGGGGATGAGCAGTTCTTC. Protein: CASSLNGDEQFF.

The chain has TRBV27 and TRBJ1-1, with 8 positions matching TRBD1. Unmatched junction bases numbered 5, after V lost 2 bases and J lost 6 bases. This CDR3 contains 14 residues. Looked up from germline, CDR1 is MNHEY and CDR2 is SMNVEV (reference sequence). The CDR3 coding sequence is TGTGCCAGCAGTTTAAGAGGACAGGGCTCTGAAGCTTTCTTT. It specifies CASSLRGQGSEAFF.

The CDR3 bases are TGTGCCAGCAGTCAATACAGGGAAAACTATGGCTACACCTTC. This codes for CASSQYRENYGYTF. V usage is TRBV7-9 and J usage is TRBJ1-2; D is possibly TRBD1 (6 bases). Germline V gene sequence: CDR1 SEHNR, CDR2 FQNEAQ (reference sequence). This CDR3 has 14 amino acids. The V end lost 6 bases, the J end lost 2 bases, and 13 bases lay between the germline ends.

The J gene is TRBJ2-7, the V gene TRBV27, with 8 bases matching TRBD1. Trimming cost V 5 bases and J 1 base; bases outside gene matches: 7. Germline CDR1 is MNHEY and CDR2 is SMNVEV (reference sequence). This CDR3 contains 15 residues. The CDR3 sequence: CASSGSRGRSYEQYF. As DNA, the CDR3 is TGTGCCAGCAGTGGATCCAGGGGGCGTTCCTACGAGCAGTACTTC.

CDR3 residues: CASSNRRDSPIEKLFF. As DNA, the CDR3 is TGTGCCAGCAGTAATCGCCGGGACAGTCCTATTGAAAAACTGTTTTTT. J is TRBJ1-4 and V is TRBV28, with TRBD1 matching 7 bases. V shed 5 bases and J 7 bases; nucleotides not matched to a gene: 13. Looked up from germline, CDR1 is MDHEN and CDR2 is SYDVKM. The CDR3 is made up of 16 amino acids.

The chain uses TRBV4-3 and TRBJ2-2; possibly TRBD2 for D (6 bases). Germline V CDR1 and CDR2: LGHNA, YSLEER. With 3 bases removed from V and 3 bases from J, the gap between germline ends came to 17 bases. The length of the CDR3 is 17 residues. The CDR3 coding sequence is TGCGCCAGCAGCCAGGGGGACTTCCGGCGCGACACCGGGGAGCTGTTTTTT. The encoded protein is CASSQGDFRRDTGELFF.

The rearrangement joins TRBV7-8 to TRBJ2-5, with D perhaps matching TRBD1 (6 bases). The tail of the sequence fits TRBJ2-7 better, so the J call may be wrong. CDR3 length: 14 residues. CDR1 is SGHVS and CDR2 is FQNEAQ in the germline V gene. The DNA of the CDR3 is TGTGCCAGCAGCTTATCGTCAGGGGTGGGCGAGCAGTACTTC. Protein: CASSLSSGVGEQYF.

This clone has only a few counts. This sequence joins TRBV6-5 and TRBJ2-7; tentative D call: TRBD2 (6 bases). CDR1 MNHEY and CDR2 SVGAGI come from the germline V gene. Trimming removed 0 bases at V and 0 bases at J, with 9 bases between. This CDR3 spans 15 amino acids. The CDR3 bases are TGTGCCAGCAGTTACTCACATAGCGGCTCCTACGAGCAGTACTTC. This sequence encodes CASSYSHSGSYEQYF.

The chain's CDR3 is CASSVRTVNTEAFF. CDR3 nucleotide sequence: TGTGCCAGTAGTGTCCGGACAGTGAACACTGAAGCTTTCTTT. V and J are TRBV19 and TRBJ1-1, with a tentative D call TRBD1 (6 bases). Trimming took off 5 bases at V and 0 bases at J, with 10 bases between the two ends. CDR1 and CDR2 from the germline V gene are LNHDA and SQIVND (reference sequence). There are 14 residues in the CDR3.

This chain uses TRBV4-3 with TRBJ2-7; D remains ambiguous. The CDR3 is 15 residues long. Germline CDR1 reads LGHNA; CDR2 reads YSLEER. Trimming shortened V by 1 base and J by 4 bases, and 14 bases separated the two germline ends. The CDR3 DNA sequence: TGCGCCAGCAGCCAAGGGTCAGGTGCAGGATACGAGCAGTACTTC. Protein sequence: CASSQGSGAGYEQYF.

The chain joins TRBV2 to TRBJ1-2, with no clear D. The CDR3 consists of 12 residues. CDR1 is SNHLY, CDR2 FYNNEI, per germline. The V and J ends lost 1 base and 9 bases respectively, with 9 bases between them. The CDR3 DNA is TGTGCCAGCAGTGAAGAGGTCAGGAGCTACACCTTC. Its protein product is CASSEEVRSYTF.

The chain links TRBV5-1 to TRBJ2-1; 12 bases are shared with TRBD2. CDR1 is SGHRS, CDR2 YFSETQ, per germline. Trimming at V came to 4 bases and at J to 8 bases, leaving 7 bases not matched to a gene. The CDR3 sequence is 15 residues long. CDR3 bases: TGCGCCAGCAGCCCCGGACTAGCGGGGAATCATGAGCAGTTCTTC. Translated, it gives CASSPGLAGNHEQFF.

This chain connects TRBV11-3 to TRBJ2-5, with TRBD2 identical over 7 bases. The CDR3 has 16 amino acids. Trimming took 1 base from V and 4 from J; bases not matched to a gene: 9. Germline V lookup: CDR1 SGHNT, CDR2 YENEEA. CDR3: CASSLVGGGGGETQYF. The CDR3 nucleotides are TGTGCCAGCAGCTTAGTCGGAGGCGGGGGAGGAGAGACCCAGTACTTC.

This rearrangement joins TRBV28 to TRBJ2-7, with D maybe TRBD1 (5 bases). Germline assignment: CDR1 MDHEN and CDR2 SYDVKM. This CDR3 is 14 amino acids long. V gave up 6 bases and J gave up 3 bases, with 15 bases separating them. CDR3 coding DNA: TGTGCCAGCAGGAAAGTTAGGGGCCTCTACGAGCAGTACTTC. Its protein is CASRKVRGLYEQYF. Based on the CDR3 plus reference TRBV28 and TRBJ2-7, the full variable domain is DVKVTQSSRYLVKRTGEKVFLECVQDMDHENMFWYRQDPGLGLRLIYFSYDVKMKEKGDIPEGYSVSREKKERFSLILESASTNQTSMYLCASRKVRGLYEQYFGPGTRLTVT.

V gene TRBV18 combines with J gene TRBJ2-7, with 7 bases lining up with TRBD2. Germline V gene lookup returns CDR1 KGHSH and CDR2 LQKENI. This CDR3 is built from 14 residues. The trim removed 2 bases at V and 2 bases at J, leaving 3 bases unmatched. The DNA of the CDR3 is TGTGCCAGCTCACCATCCAGCGGGGCCTACGAGCAGTACTTC. Its protein product is CASSPSSGAYEQYF.

The gene calls are TRBV7-9 and TRBJ1-1; D is possibly TRBD1 (5 bases). Between the trimmed V and J ends, which lost 3 bases and 0 bases, there was a span of 14 bases. Germline CDR1 reads SEHNR; CDR2 reads FQNEAQ (reference sequence). This CDR3 comprises 16 residues. CDR3 nucleotide sequence: TGTGCCAGCAGCTTCCTAACAGGCAGCATGAACACTGAAGCTTTCTTT. Amino acid sequence: CASSFLTGSMNTEAFF.

The chain employs TRBV7-8 and TRBJ1-2, with a possible D match to TRBD1 (5 bases). V lost 4 bases and J 5 bases, leaving 14 bases between the germline ends. The CDR3 runs 14 residues. The V gene's germline CDR1 is SGHVS and CDR2 FQNEAQ. CDR3: CASSSVRGLYGYTF. The CDR3 nucleotides are TGTGCCAGCAGCTCCGTCCGGGGGTTATATGGCTACACCTTC.

The genes are TRBV7-2 and TRBJ2-5; D possibly corresponds to TRBD2 (5 bases). Germline loops: CDR1 SGHTA, CDR2 FQGNSA. The CDR3 totals 14 residues. Trimming left V 1 base short and J 5 bases short, with 11 bases between. CDR3 sequence reads: CASSLGGGWETQYF. The CDR3 nucleotides are TGTGCCAGCAGCTTAGGAGGCGGGTGGGAGACCCAGTACTTC. Full variable domain (outside the CDR3, taken from reference TRBV7-2 and TRBJ2-5): GAGVSQSPSNKVTEKGKDVELRCDPISGHTALYWYRQSLGQGLEFLIYFQGNSAPDKSGLPSDRFSAERTGGSVSTLTIQRTQQEDSAVYLCASSLGGGWETQYFGPGTRLLVL.